Sequencing of this T cell receptor beta chain was carried out in a study of blood T cell repertoires in COVID-19. Whole-study context: Italy, Spain and the United States were the sources of the convalescent and acute COVID-19 samples. From T cells, B-cell-depleted T cells, or PBMCs came the material, which was cDNA or gDNA.

The CDR3 runs to 19 residues. In germline, CDR1 is SGHVS, CDR2 FNYEAQ. The J segment lost 4 bases and the V segment lost 5 bases, leaving 11 bases of the junction unmatched. In the authors' workflow: Amplification of reference gene primers provided the estimated nucleated cell counts. Only in-frame clones appear in the TCRdb table, and some are missing; sequencing was by immunoSEQ multiplex PCR. V, J and clone size are taken as reported in that table, and D and trimming were inferred from the DNA itself. Among around 230,000 clones, around 88% were seen once, and the ten largest hold roughly 2.3%. Clinical history reported by participants formed the basis on which cohorts were assigned.

The V gene is TRBV7-6, the J gene TRBJ2-2; 15 nucleotides line up with TRBD2. The clonotype was recovered from a woman aged 40 to 50 with acute COVID-19. Sequenced material: PBMCs or T cells enriched from blood (not recorded which). CDR3 protein: CASSLIGGLAGGSTGELFF. In DNA form, the CDR3 reads TGTGCCAGCAGCCTAATAGGGGGACTAGCGGGAGGAAGCACCGGGGAGCTGTTTTTT.